This T cell receptor beta chain was obtained from a study of blood T cell repertoires in COVID-19. Background on the study: Some COVID-19 samples were acute and others convalescent; all came from the United States, Italy and Spain. The cDNA or gDNA used as material had been derived from T cells, B-cell-depleted T cells, or PBMCs.

Methods used by the authors: How many nucleated cells were present was estimated from reference gene primer amplification. Sequencing used immunoSEQ multiplex PCR; TCRdb keeps in-frame clones, though not all of them. V and J calls and clone size are copied from that table; D and trimming were computed from the DNA. Of 250,000 to 350,000 clones listed, about nine tenths are singletons. The ends lost 5 bases at V and 6 bases at J; junction bases unmatched: 5. The CDR3 spans 14 residues. Germline V lookup: CDR1 MNHNY, CDR2 SVGAGI (reference sequence). Recruited during active infection, patients (from Seattle) were subsequently followed longitudinally.

The clonotype originates from a woman aged 25-40 years with COVID-19, enrolled during active disease. J is TRBJ2-7 and V is TRBV6-6; 12 bases match TRBD1. Sequencing was done on a sample of peripheral blood. The CDR3 nucleotides are TGTGCCAGCAGTACCCGGGACAGGGGGCTCGAGCAGTACTTC. Translation gives CASSTRDRGLEQYF.